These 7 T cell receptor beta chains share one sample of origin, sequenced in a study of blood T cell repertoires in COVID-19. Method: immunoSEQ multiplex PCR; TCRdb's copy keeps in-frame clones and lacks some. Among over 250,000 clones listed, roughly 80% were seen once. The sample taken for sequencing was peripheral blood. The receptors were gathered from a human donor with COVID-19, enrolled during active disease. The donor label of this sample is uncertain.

DNA for the CDR3: TGTGCCAGCAGGAGACAGGGGGGATCCGGGGAGCTGTTTTTT. Protein sequence: CASRRQGGSGELFF. The rearrangement links TRBV6-5 to TRBJ2-2; 9 bases align to TRBD1. The CDR3 loop spans 14 amino acids. Germline-derived CDR1 and CDR2 are MNHEY and SVGAGI. The V and J ends lost 6 bases and 6 bases, in that order; junction bases with no gene match: 5.

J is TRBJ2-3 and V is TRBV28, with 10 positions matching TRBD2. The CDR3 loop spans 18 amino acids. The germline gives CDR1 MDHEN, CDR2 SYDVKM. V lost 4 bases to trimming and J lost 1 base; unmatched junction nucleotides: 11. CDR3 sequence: CASSSPASGSIGTDTQYF. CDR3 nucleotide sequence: TGTGCCAGCAGTTCCCCGGCTAGCGGGAGTATCGGCACAGATACGCAGTATTTT.

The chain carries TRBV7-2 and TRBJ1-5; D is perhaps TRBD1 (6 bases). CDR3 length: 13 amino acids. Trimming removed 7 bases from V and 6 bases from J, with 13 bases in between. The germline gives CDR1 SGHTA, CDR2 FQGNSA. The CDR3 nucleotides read TGTGCCAGCACTCAGGGGCAGAGTCAGCCCCAGCATTTT. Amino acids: CASTQGQSQPQHF. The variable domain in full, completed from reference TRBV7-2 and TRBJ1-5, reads GAGVSQSPSNKVTEKGKDVELRCDPISGHTALYWYRQSLGQGLEFLIYFQGNSAPDKSGLPSDRFSAERTGGSVSTLTIQRTQQEDSAVYLCASTQGQSQPQHFGDGTRLSIL.

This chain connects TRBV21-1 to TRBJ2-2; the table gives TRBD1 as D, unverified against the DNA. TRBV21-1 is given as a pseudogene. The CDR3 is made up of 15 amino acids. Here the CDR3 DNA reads TGTGCCAGCAGCAAACCCGGGACAGCGACCGGGGAGCTGTTTTTT. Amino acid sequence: CASSKPGTATGELFF.

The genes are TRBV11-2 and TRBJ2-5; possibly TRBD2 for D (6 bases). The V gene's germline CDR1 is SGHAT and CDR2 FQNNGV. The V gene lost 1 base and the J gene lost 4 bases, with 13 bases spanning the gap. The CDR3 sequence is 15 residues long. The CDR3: CASSLVGGEAETQYF. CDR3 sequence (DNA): TGTGCCAGCAGCTTAGTGGGGGGAGAGGCAGAGACCCAGTACTTC.

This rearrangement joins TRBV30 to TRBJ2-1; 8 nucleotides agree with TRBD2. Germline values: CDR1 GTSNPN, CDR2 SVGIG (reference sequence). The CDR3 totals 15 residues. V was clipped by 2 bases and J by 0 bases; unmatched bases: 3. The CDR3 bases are TGTGCCTGGAGTTCTAGCGGGCTCTCCTACAATGAGCAGTTCTTC. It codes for CAWSSSGLSYNEQFF.

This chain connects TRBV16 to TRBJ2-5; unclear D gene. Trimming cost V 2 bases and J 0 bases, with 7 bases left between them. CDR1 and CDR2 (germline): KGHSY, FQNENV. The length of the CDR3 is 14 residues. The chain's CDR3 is CASSQPADQETQYF. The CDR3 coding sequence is TGTGCCAGCAGCCAACCTGCGGACCAAGAGACCCAGTACTTC.